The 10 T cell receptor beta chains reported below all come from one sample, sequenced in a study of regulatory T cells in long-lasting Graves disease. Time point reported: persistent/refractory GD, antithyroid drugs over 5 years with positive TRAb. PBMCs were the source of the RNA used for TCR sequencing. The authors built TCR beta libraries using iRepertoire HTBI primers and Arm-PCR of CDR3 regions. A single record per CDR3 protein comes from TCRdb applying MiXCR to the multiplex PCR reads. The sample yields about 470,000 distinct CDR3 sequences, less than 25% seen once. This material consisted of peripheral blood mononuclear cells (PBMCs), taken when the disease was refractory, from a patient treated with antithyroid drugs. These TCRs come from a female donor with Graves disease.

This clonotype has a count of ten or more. The DNA for the CDR3 is TGTGCCAGTCGACAGGACCAAGAGACCCAGTACTTC. It encodes CASRQDQETQYF. The rearrangement joins TRBV7-2 to TRBJ2-5, with D tentatively TRBD1 (6 bases). V was clipped by 9 bases and J by 0 bases, with 8 bases between them. Germline CDR1 SGHTA, CDR2 FQGNSA. The CDR3 is 12 amino acids.

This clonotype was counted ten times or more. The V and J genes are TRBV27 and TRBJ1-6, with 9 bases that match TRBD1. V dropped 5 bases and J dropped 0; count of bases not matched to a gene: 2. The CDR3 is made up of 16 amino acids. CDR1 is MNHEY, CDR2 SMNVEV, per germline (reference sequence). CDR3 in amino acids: CASSRDRDSYNSPLHF. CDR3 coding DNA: TGTGCCAGCAGTCGGGACAGGGACTCCTATAATTCACCCCTCCACTTT.

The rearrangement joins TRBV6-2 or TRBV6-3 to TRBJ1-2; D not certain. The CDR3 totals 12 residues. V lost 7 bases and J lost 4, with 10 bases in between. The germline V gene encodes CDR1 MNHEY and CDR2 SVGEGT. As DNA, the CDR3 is TGTGCCAGCACTCCGGGTAGCTATGGCTACACCTTC. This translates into CASTPGSYGYTF.

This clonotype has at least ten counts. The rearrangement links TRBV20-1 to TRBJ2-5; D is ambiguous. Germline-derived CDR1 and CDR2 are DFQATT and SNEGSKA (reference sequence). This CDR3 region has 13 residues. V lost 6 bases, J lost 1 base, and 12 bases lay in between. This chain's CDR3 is CSALGPSQETQYF. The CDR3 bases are TGCAGTGCACTTGGACCTAGCCAAGAGACCCAGTACTTC.

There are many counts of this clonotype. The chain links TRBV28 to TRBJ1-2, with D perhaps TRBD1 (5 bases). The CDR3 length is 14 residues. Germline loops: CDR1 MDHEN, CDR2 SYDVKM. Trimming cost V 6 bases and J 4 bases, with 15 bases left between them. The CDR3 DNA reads TGTGCCAGCAGCCCCCGGCCAGGGCTCTATGGCTACACCTTC. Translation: CASSPRPGLYGYTF.

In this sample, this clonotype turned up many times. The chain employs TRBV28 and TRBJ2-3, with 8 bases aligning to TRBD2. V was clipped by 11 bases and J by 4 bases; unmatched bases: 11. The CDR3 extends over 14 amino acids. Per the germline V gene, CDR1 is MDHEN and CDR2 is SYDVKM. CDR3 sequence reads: CASSAAGGSDTQYF. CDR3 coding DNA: TGTGCCTCAAGCGCTGCGGGAGGATCAGATACGCAGTATTTT.

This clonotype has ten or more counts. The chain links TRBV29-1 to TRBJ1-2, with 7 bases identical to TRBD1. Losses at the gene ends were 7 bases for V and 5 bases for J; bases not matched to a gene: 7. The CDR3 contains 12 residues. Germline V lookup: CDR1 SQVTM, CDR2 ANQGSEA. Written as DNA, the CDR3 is TGCAGCGATCTCAGGGGGAGGTATGGCTACACCTTC. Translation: CSDLRGRYGYTF. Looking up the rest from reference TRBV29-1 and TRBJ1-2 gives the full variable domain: SAVISQKPSRDICQRGTSLTIQCQVDSQVTMMFWYRQQPGQSLTLIATANQGSEATYESGFVIDKFPISRPNLTFSTLTVSNMSPEDSSIYLCSDLRGRYGYTFGSGTRLTVV.

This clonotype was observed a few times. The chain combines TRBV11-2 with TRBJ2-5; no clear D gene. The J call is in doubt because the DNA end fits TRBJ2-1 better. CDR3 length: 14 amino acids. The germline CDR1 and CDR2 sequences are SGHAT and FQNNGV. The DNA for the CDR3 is TGTGCCAGCAGTCCAAATAGCTGGGGCAATGAGCAGTTCTTC. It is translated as CASSPNSWGNEQFF.

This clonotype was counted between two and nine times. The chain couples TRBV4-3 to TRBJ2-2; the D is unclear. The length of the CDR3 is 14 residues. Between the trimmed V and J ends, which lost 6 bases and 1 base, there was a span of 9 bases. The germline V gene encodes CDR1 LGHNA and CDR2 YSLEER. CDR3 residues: CASRKGLNTGELFF. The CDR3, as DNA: TGCGCCAGCAGGAAAGGCTTGAACACCGGGGAGCTGTTTTTT.

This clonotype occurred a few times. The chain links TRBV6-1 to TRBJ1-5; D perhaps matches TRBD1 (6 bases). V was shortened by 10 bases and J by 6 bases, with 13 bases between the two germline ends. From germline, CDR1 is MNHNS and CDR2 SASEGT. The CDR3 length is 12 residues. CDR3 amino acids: CATSGTLQPQHF. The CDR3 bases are TGTGCCACCTCCGGGACACTTCAGCCCCAGCATTTT.